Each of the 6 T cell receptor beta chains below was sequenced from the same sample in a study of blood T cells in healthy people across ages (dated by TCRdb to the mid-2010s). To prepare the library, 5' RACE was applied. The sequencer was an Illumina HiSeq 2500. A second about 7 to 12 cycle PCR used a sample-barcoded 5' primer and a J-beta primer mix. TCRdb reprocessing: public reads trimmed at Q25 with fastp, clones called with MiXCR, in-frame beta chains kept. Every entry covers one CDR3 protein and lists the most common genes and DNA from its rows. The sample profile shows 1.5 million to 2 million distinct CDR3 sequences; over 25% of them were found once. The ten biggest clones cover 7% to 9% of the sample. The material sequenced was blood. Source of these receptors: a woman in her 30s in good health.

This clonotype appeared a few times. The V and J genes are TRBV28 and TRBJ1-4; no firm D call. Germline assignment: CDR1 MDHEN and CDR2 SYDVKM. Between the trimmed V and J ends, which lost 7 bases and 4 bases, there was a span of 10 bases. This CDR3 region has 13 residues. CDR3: CASIGSLNEKLFF. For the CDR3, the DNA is TGTGCCAGCATTGGCAGCCTTAATGAAAAACTGTTTTTT.

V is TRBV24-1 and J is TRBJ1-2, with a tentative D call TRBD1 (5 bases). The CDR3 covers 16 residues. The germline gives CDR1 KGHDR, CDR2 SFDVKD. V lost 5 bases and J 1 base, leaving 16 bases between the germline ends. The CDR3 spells CATSGTVGQGNYGYTF. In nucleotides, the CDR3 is TGTGCCACCAGTGGTACCGTAGGTCAGGGTAACTATGGCTACACCTTC.

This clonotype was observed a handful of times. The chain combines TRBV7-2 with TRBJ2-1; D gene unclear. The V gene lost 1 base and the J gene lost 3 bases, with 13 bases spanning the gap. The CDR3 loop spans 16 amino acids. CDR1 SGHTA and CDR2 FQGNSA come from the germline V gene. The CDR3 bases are TGTGCCAGCAGCTTAGGACTGTCGGGTCTCTACAATGAGCAGTTCTTC. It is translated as CASSLGLSGLYNEQFF.

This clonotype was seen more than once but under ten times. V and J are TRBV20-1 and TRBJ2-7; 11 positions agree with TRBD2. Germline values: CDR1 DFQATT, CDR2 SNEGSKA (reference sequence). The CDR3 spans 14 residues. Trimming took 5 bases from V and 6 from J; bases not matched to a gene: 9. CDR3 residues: CSAEIGLAGGEQYF. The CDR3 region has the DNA TGCAGTGCTGAAATCGGACTAGCGGGTGGCGAGCAGTACTTC.

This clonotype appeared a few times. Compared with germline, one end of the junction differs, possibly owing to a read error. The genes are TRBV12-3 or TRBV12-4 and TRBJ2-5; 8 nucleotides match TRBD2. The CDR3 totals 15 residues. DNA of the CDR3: TGTGCCGGCAGTCCCGCGGGGGGCATCCAAGAGACCCAGTACTTC. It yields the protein CAGSPAGGIQETQYF.

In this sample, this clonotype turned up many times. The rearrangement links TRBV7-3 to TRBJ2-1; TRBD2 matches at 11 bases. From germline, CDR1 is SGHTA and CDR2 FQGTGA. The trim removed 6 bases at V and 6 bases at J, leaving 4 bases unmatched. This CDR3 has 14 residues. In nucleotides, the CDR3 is TGTGCCAGCAGAACTAGCGGGGGAATCAATGAGCAGTTCTTC. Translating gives CASRTSGGINEQFF.